The 30 T cell receptor beta chains below all came from one sample that was sequenced in a study of blood T cells in healthy people across ages (dated by TCRdb to between 2015 and 2017). The library was produced with 5' RACE. The second PCR ran for about 7 to 11 cycles and used a J-beta primer mix along with a sample-barcoded 5' primer. TCRdb trimmed the raw reads at Q25, called clones with MiXCR and kept productive beta chains. Rows with one shared CDR3 protein collapse into an entry with the most common genes and DNA. The table for this sample lists 1,800,000 or so distinct CDR3 sequences; about two fifths of them were counted only once. 20% to 25% of the sample lies in the top ten. Sequencing was performed on blood. Source of these receptors: a human donor in good health.

This chain connects TRBV5-1 to TRBJ1-2; D gene ambiguous. Germline V CDR1 and CDR2: SGHRS, YFSETQ. The CDR3 has 12 residues. The V gene lost 5 bases and the J gene lost 5 bases, with 10 bases spanning the gap. The CDR3 reads CASREISYGYTF. In DNA form, the CDR3 reads TGCGCCAGCAGAGAGATCTCATATGGCTACACCTTC.

The rearrangement links TRBV20-1 to TRBJ2-5; TRBD1 matches at 9 bases. The J call may be wrong; the DNA end is better matched by TRBJ2-7. In germline, CDR1 is DFQATT, CDR2 SNEGSKA (reference sequence). This CDR3 is 14 amino acids long. CDR3 residues: CSASMDRGFYEQYF. The CDR3 DNA sequence: TGCAGTGCTAGTATGGACAGGGGATTCTACGAGCAGTACTTC.

This clonotype was detected only a few times. This sequence joins TRBV10-3 and TRBJ2-1, with 7 bases matching TRBD2. CDR1 and CDR2 (germline): ENHRY, SYGVKD. After removal of 2 bases from V and 10 bases from J, the junction contained 11 bases not matched to a gene. CDR3 size: 15 residues. The CDR3 DNA sequence: TGTGCCATCAGTGAGGCGGAGCGGGGTAGGTTAGAGCAGTTCTTC. This codes for CAISEAERGRLEQFF.

The chain combines TRBV12-3 or TRBV12-4 with TRBJ2-1; 13 nucleotides line up with TRBD2. CDR3 length equals 16 residues. V was pared by 1 base and J by 8 bases, with 5 bases of the junction left unmatched. The CDR3 nucleotides read TGTGCCAGCAGTTTAGTACTAGCGGGAGGGGTCGATGAGCAGTTCTTC. Residues: CASSLVLAGGVDEQFF.

This chain uses TRBV6-5 with TRBJ2-5; maybe TRBD2 (6 bases). Trimming took 6 bases from V and 2 from J, leaving 19 bases between them. Germline loops: CDR1 MNHEY, CDR2 SVGAGI. The CDR3 consists of 16 residues. CDR3 amino acids: CASSMRTNGAQETQYF. The CDR3, as DNA: TGTGCCAGCAGCATGCGGACTAACGGAGCACAAGAGACCCAGTACTTC.

This clonotype showed up just a few times. The chain carries TRBV5-1 and TRBJ1-2; no clear D gene. CDR1 is SGHRS and CDR2 is YFSETQ in the germline V gene. The CDR3 has 14 residues. Trimming shortened V by 3 bases and J by 0 bases, and 9 bases separated the two germline ends. For the CDR3, the DNA is TGCGCCAGCAGCTGGGAGACACCTAACTATGGCTACACCTTC. Encoded protein: CASSWETPNYGYTF.

This clonotype was counted a single time. This sequence joins TRBV12-3 or TRBV12-4 and TRBJ1-5; weak D call: TRBD1 (6 bases). Trimming removed 8 bases at V and 14 bases at J, with 19 bases between. The CDR3 spans 12 residues. CDR3 DNA: TGTGCCAGCCGGGTTGGTCAGGGGCAAGAGCATTTT. The encoded protein is CASRVGQGQEHF.

The chain employs TRBV29-1 and TRBJ2-3; D is undetermined. Germline V gene lookup returns CDR1 SQVTM and CDR2 ANQGSEA. The CDR3 extends over 12 amino acids. CDR3 in amino acids: CRVGKGTDTQYF. CDR3 nucleotide sequence: TGCCGGGTGGGAAAGGGCACAGATACGCAGTATTTT.

This clonotype has only a few counts. V gene TRBV4-3 combines with J gene TRBJ2-4; D unclear. The CDR3 runs to 13 residues. From germline, CDR1 is LGHNA and CDR2 YSLEER. The V and J ends lost 0 bases and 15 bases respectively, with 15 bases between them. CDR3 amino acids: CASSQEFGSPRYF. CDR3 DNA sequence: TGCGCCAGCAGCCAAGAATTCGGCAGCCCTAGGTACTTC.

The DNA of the CDR3 is TGTGCCAGCAGGGTGGGGCCAAACTCCTACGAGCAGTACTTC. Its protein is CASRVGPNSYEQYF. The rearrangement joins TRBV12-3 or TRBV12-4 to TRBJ2-7; a weak D match, TRBD1 (5 bases). The CDR3 has 14 amino acids. Trimming cost V 6 bases and J 0 bases, with 12 bases left between them.

The chain has TRBV7-2 and TRBJ2-3, with D unclear. Germline CDR1 is SGHTA and CDR2 is FQGNSA. The CDR3 has 15 amino acids. The ends were cut back, 2 bases at V and 3 bases at J, with 12 bases in the middle. Written as DNA, the CDR3 is TGTGCCAGCAGCTTAAGGGTCCTGAGAACAGATACGCAGTATTTT. Its translation: CASSLRVLRTDTQYF.

This clonotype was observed a few times. The chain joins TRBV27 to TRBJ2-7; the D gene is possibly TRBD1 (5 bases). Trimming left V 2 bases short and J 4 bases short, with 12 bases between. CDR1 MNHEY and CDR2 SMNVEV come from the germline V gene (reference sequence). The CDR3 is 14 residues long. The CDR3 loop is CASSLRAGLYEQYF. The CDR3 DNA reads TGTGCCAGCAGTTTACGTGCAGGGCTGTACGAGCAGTACTTC.

The gene calls are TRBV11-3 and TRBJ1-1, with unresolved D. V lost 3 bases, J lost 7 bases, and 9 bases lay in between. CDR1 is SGHNT and CDR2 is YENEEA in the germline V gene. The CDR3 loop spans 12 amino acids. CDR3 coding DNA: TGTGCCAGCAGCTTCGGACCGCTTGAAGCTTTCTTT. Translation gives CASSFGPLEAFF.

The gene calls are TRBV2 and TRBJ2-2, with a tentative D call TRBD2 (5 bases). The ends were cut back, 9 bases at V and 3 bases at J, with 14 bases in the middle. This CDR3 region has 14 residues. Looked up from germline, CDR1 is SNHLY and CDR2 is FYNNEI. The CDR3, as DNA: TGTGCCAGTTACCGGGCGGGTTACACCGGGGAGCTGTTTTTT. It yields the protein CASYRAGYTGELFF.

Ten or more counts support this clonotype. This rearrangement joins TRBV7-2 to TRBJ1-4; no clear D gene. V dropped 1 base and J dropped 1 base, with 1 base sitting between them. This CDR3 has 13 residues. The germline V gene has CDR1 SGHTA and CDR2 FQGNSA. The CDR3 here is CASSLGTNEKLFF. The CDR3 bases are TGTGCCAGCAGCTTAGGAACTAATGAAAAACTGTTTTTT.

This clonotype was picked up a small number of times. The chain has TRBV29-1 and TRBJ1-1; D is unresolved. The CDR3 loop spans 10 amino acids. Trimming removed 7 bases at V and 8 bases at J, with 11 bases between. CDR1 and CDR2 (germline): SQVTM, ANQGSEA. The CDR3 protein is CSGIEEEAFF. CDR3 coding DNA: TGCAGCGGCATAGAAGAAGAAGCTTTCTTT.

The gene calls are TRBV20-1 and TRBJ2-7, with a weak D call TRBD2 (5 bases). Trimming cost V 0 bases and J 4 bases, with 13 bases left between them. The CDR3 runs to 14 residues. Germline loops: CDR1 DFQATT, CDR2 SNEGSKA (reference sequence). DNA for the CDR3: TGCAGTGCTAGAGAGAGAGGGAAAGGTTACGAGCAGTACTTC. Amino acid sequence: CSARERGKGYEQYF.

The J gene is TRBJ2-7, the V gene TRBV20-1; D remains unclear. Between the trimmed V and J ends, which lost 6 bases and 5 bases, there was a span of 23 bases. CDR1 DFQATT and CDR2 SNEGSKA come from the germline V gene (reference sequence). This CDR3 spans 15 amino acids. The CDR3 region is CSARYLGSASDEQYF. The CDR3 DNA is TGCAGTGCAAGATACCTCGGGTCAGCATCCGACGAGCAGTACTTC.

This clonotype has just a few counts. V is TRBV15 and J is TRBJ2-3; the match to TRBD2 covers 11 bases. V was clipped by 8 bases and J by 2 bases; unmatched bases: 6. This CDR3 comprises 15 residues. CDR1 LNHNV and CDR2 YYDKDF come from the germline V gene (reference sequence). CDR3 loop: CATQRLAGITDTQYF. For the CDR3, the DNA is TGTGCCACCCAAAGACTAGCGGGGATCACAGATACGCAGTATTTT.

This clonotype has a handful of counts. The chain joins TRBV12-3 or TRBV12-4 to TRBJ1-6; D remains ambiguous. This CDR3 is 13 amino acids long. Trimming pared 3 bases from V and 8 bases from J, leaving 8 bases between. CDR3 nucleotides: TGTGCCAGCAGTTTGACAACTTATTCACCCCTCCACTTT. Translated: CASSLTTYSPLHF.

The chain carries TRBV12-3 or TRBV12-4 and TRBJ1-2; maybe TRBD1 (5 bases). CDR3 size: 16 residues. Trimming took 3 bases from V and 6 from J, leaving 20 bases between them. The chain's CDR3 is CASSFNVDGDLNGYTF. The CDR3 coding sequence is TGTGCCAGCAGTTTCAACGTGGATGGGGACTTGAATGGCTACACCTTC.

This clonotype turned up a few times. The chain uses TRBV24-1 and TRBJ2-5; D is undetermined. The CDR3 covers 13 residues. The V gene lost 2 bases and the J gene lost 4 bases, with 7 bases spanning the gap. Germline V gene data show CDR1 as KGHDR and CDR2 as SFDVKD. The chain's CDR3 is CATSDSHLETQYF. Here the CDR3 DNA reads TGTGCCACCAGTGATTCCCATCTAGAGACCCAGTACTTC.

This chain connects TRBV6-2 or TRBV6-3 to TRBJ1-5, with D hard to call. Germline V gene lookup returns CDR1 MNHEY and CDR2 SVGEGT. The CDR3 runs 13 residues. The V end lost 7 bases, the J end lost 7 bases, and 14 bases lay between the germline ends. CDR3 residues: CASNLGGPQPQHF. CDR3 bases: TGTGCCAGCAATTTGGGAGGCCCCCAGCCCCAGCATTTT.

This clonotype came up a few times. The rearrangement joins TRBV6-6 to TRBJ2-3; the D is unclear. Per germline, CDR1 MNHNY and CDR2 SVGAGI (reference sequence). Trimming stripped 7 bases from V and 2 bases from J, with 16 bases between. The CDR3 is 15 amino acids. DNA for the CDR3: TGTGCCAGCATCCGAATAGGACGGATCACAGATACGCAGTATTTT. Protein product: CASIRIGRITDTQYF.

J is TRBJ2-7 and V is TRBV2, with no clear D. The V end was cut by 7 bases, the J end by 2 bases, with 12 bases between. This CDR3 comprises 13 residues. The V gene's germline CDR1 is SNHLY and CDR2 FYNNEI. This CDR3 is CASMGSLTYEQYF. In DNA, the CDR3 is TGTGCCAGCATGGGCAGCCTCACCTACGAGCAGTACTTC.

This chain uses TRBV28 with TRBJ2-5; 7 positions match TRBD2. V lost 6 bases, J lost 5 bases, and 18 bases stayed unmatched. Per germline, CDR1 MDHEN and CDR2 SYDVKM. The length of the CDR3 is 17 residues. The CDR3 spells CASRPTIGLAARETQYF. The CDR3 DNA reads TGTGCCAGCAGGCCAACCATCGGGCTAGCGGCCAGGGAGACCCAGTACTTC.

In its sample, this clonotype was seen a few times. J is TRBJ2-3 and V is TRBV6-5; 7 bases agree with TRBD2. The CDR3 is made up of 16 amino acids. CDR1 is MNHEY, CDR2 SVGAGI, per germline. V trimming: 0 bases; J trimming: 2 bases; junction bases outside the gene matches: 5. CDR3 bases: TGTGCCAGCAGTTACTCTGCTAGCGGATTCACAGATACGCAGTATTTT. Its protein is CASSYSASGFTDTQYF.

V gene TRBV20-1 combines with J gene TRBJ2-7; D might be TRBD1 or TRBD2, each matching 5 bases. The germline V and J ends were trimmed by 0 bases and 0 bases, with 12 bases remaining between them. The CDR3 spans 15 residues. Germline V lookup: CDR1 DFQATT, CDR2 SNEGSKA (reference sequence). CDR3 sequence reads: CSARDPGPRSYEQYF. CDR3 DNA: TGCAGTGCTAGAGATCCGGGGCCTCGCTCCTACGAGCAGTACTTC.

The chain combines TRBV5-1 with TRBJ2-5, with TRBD2 identical over 7 bases. Trimming removed 1 base from V and 4 bases from J; junction bases left unmatched: 7. Germline values: CDR1 SGHRS, CDR2 YFSETQ. The CDR3 loop spans 15 amino acids. The CDR3 region has the DNA TGCGCCAGCAGCTTGTCGCATCCGGGAGGAGAGACCCAGTACTTC. This encodes CASSLSHPGGETQYF.

This chain connects TRBV5-1 to TRBJ2-2; 7 bases match TRBD1. CDR1 SGHRS and CDR2 YFSETQ come from the germline V gene. The J segment lost 6 bases and the V segment lost 4 bases, leaving 6 bases of the junction unmatched. This CDR3 has 14 residues. CDR3 amino acids: CASSLRGSSGELFF. The CDR3 nucleotides read TGCGCCAGCAGCCTCAGGGGGTCGTCCGGGGAGCTGTTTTTT.